The 20 T cell receptor beta chains below were found in one sample sequenced in a study of CD8 T cells in Susac syndrome. Reverse transcription of 0.5 to 1 ug RNA was performed with random hexamers. TCRdb ran MiXCR on the immunoSEQ multiplex PCR reads and lists one entry per CDR3 protein. The sample comprises around 130,000 distinct CDR3 sequences, around 94% of which are singletons, and more than 0.09% rests with the top ten. The sequencing input was CD4+ T cells from PBMCs. The receptors stem from a human donor in good health.

The chain carries TRBV3-1 and TRBJ2-3; 7 bases match TRBD2. The germline CDR1 and CDR2 sequences are LGHDT and YNNKEL (reference sequence). CDR3 length: 14 residues. V lost 4 bases to trimming and J lost 6 bases; unmatched junction nucleotides: 7. The DNA for the CDR3 is TGTGCCAGCAGCCCCCAAGGGCGGGGGGATACGCAGTATTTT. Translated, it gives CASSPQGRGDTQYF.

J is TRBJ2-1 and V is TRBV29-1; D may correspond to TRBD1 or TRBD2 (6 bases each). Per the germline V gene, CDR1 is SQVTM and CDR2 is ANQGSEA. Trimming pared 6 bases from V and 9 bases from J, leaving 21 bases between. The CDR3 is 14 residues long. CDR3 sequence: CSVGGSLMVSEQFF. As DNA, the CDR3 is TGCAGCGTGGGGGGCTCCCTCATGGTCAGTGAGCAGTTCTTC.

DNA of the CDR3: TGTGCCAGCAGTGAAAACGTTAGTCCCTCGGATACGCAGTATTTT. Translated, it gives CASSENVSPSDTQYF. The chain couples TRBV2 to TRBJ2-3; D not certain. From germline, CDR1 is SNHLY and CDR2 FYNNEI. The ends were cut back, 2 bases at V and 6 bases at J, with 15 bases in the middle. The CDR3 consists of 15 residues.

This clonotype was counted between two and nine times. V usage is TRBV5-6 and J usage is TRBJ1-1; a weak D match, TRBD1 (6 bases). The CDR3 covers 14 residues. The germline CDR1 and CDR2 sequences are SGHDT and YYEEEE. V was cut by 0 bases and J by 3 bases, with 9 bases left in between. In DNA, the CDR3 is TGTGCCAGCAGCTTGGGACAGGATTACACTGAAGCTTTCTTT. Encoded protein: CASSLGQDYTEAFF.

The V call is TRBV5-6, the J call TRBJ2-7, with 11 bases matching TRBD2. CDR1 SGHDT and CDR2 YYEEEE come from the germline V gene. The CDR3 consists of 16 residues. V was pared by 1 base and J by 2 bases, with 5 bases of the junction left unmatched. The CDR3 DNA sequence: TGTGCCAGCAGCTTGACTAGCGGGAGTGGGACCTACGAGCAGTACTTC. It encodes CASSLTSGSGTYEQYF.

The rearrangement joins TRBV18 to TRBJ2-7, with TRBD2 as a possible D gene (6 bases). The germline V and J ends were trimmed by 2 bases and 6 bases, with 11 bases remaining between them. Looked up from germline, CDR1 is KGHSH and CDR2 is LQKENI. The CDR3 runs 13 residues. As DNA, the CDR3 is TGTGCCAGCTCACCAACTAGCACGGGCGAGCAGTACTTC. It specifies CASSPTSTGEQYF.

The chain is built from TRBV20-1 and TRBJ2-3, with TRBD2 matching 7 bases. The CDR3 consists of 13 residues. From germline, CDR1 is DFQATT and CDR2 SNEGSKA (reference sequence). V trimming: 8 bases; J trimming: 3 bases; junction bases outside the gene matches: 8. The CDR3 loop reads CSRRGGPTDTQYF. The CDR3 bases are TGCAGTAGGAGGGGAGGGCCTACAGATACGCAGTATTTT.

The chain carries TRBV24-1 and TRBJ2-1; D uncertain. The V and J ends lost 9 bases and 2 bases respectively, with 19 bases between them. This CDR3 is 16 amino acids long. CDR1 KGHDR and CDR2 SFDVKD come from the germline V gene. As DNA, the CDR3 is TGTGCCACCCAGTCCGGCTCGGCAGAGACCTACAATGAGCAGTTCTTC. Amino acids: CATQSGSAETYNEQFF.

The chain is built from TRBV7-6 and TRBJ2-5, with D possibly TRBD2 on 7 matching bases. Trimming took 5 bases from V and 5 from J, leaving 18 bases between them. Germline V gene lookup returns CDR1 SGHVS and CDR2 FNYEAQ. The CDR3 is made up of 15 amino acids. The CDR3 DNA reads as TGTGCCAGCAGCGTCCGGGACATGGGGGGGGAGACCCAGTACTTC. Protein: CASSVRDMGGETQYF. Looking up the rest from reference TRBV7-6 and TRBJ2-5 gives the full variable domain: GAGVSQSPRYKVTKRGQDVALRCDPISGHVSLYWYRQALGQGPEFLTYFNYEAQQDKSGLPNDRFSAERPEGSISTLTIQRTEQRDSAMYRCASSVRDMGGETQYFGPGTRLLVL.

The CDR3 nucleotides are TGCAGTGCTAGAGATCCGGGACAGCCCTCCTACGAGCAGTACTTC. Encoded protein: CSARDPGQPSYEQYF. The rearrangement joins TRBV20-1 to TRBJ2-7, with 7 positions matching TRBD1. The J segment lost 0 bases and the V segment lost 0 bases, leaving 5 bases of the junction unmatched. The germline CDR1 and CDR2 sequences are DFQATT and SNEGSKA (reference sequence). There are 15 residues in the CDR3.

The gene calls are TRBV7-9 and TRBJ2-5, with 8 bases matching TRBD2. The CDR3 is 15 amino acids. V shed 2 bases, J shed 2 bases, and the junction held 4 bases outside the gene matches. CDR1 is SEHNR and CDR2 is FQNEAQ in the germline V gene (reference sequence). DNA for the CDR3: TGTGCCAGCAGCTTACGGGAGGGCCCACAAGAGACCCAGTACTTC. Its protein is CASSLREGPQETQYF.

The V and J genes are TRBV6-1 and TRBJ2-7; D is uncertain. Germline V gives CDR1 MNHNS, CDR2 SASEGT. CDR3 length equals 13 residues. Trimming removed 1 base at V and 7 bases at J, with 11 bases between. The CDR3 region has the DNA TGTGCCAGCAGTGAAGTTAGGGCGCGGGAGCAGTACTTC. It specifies CASSEVRAREQYF.

The genes are TRBV11-2 and TRBJ2-7; D gene uncertain. The CDR3 contains 14 residues. Germline V gene data show CDR1 as SGHAT and CDR2 as FQNNGV. Trimming left V 1 base short and J 1 base short, with 8 bases between. CDR3 DNA sequence: TGTGCCAGCAGCTTAGCTTACGGTTCCTACGAGCAGTACTTC. This codes for CASSLAYGSYEQYF.

The rearrangement uses TRBV7-2 and TRBJ2-2; TRBD2 agrees at 8 bases. The V and J ends lost 5 bases and 2 bases, in that order; junction bases with no gene match: 10. This CDR3 is built from 17 residues. Germline V CDR1 and CDR2: SGHTA, FQGNSA. The DNA for the CDR3 is TGTGCCAGCAGCCCCCCCGGACTAGCTCTAAACACCGGGGAGCTGTTTTTT. The encoded protein is CASSPPGLALNTGELFF.

Only one count was recorded for this clonotype. The J gene is TRBJ2-1, the V gene TRBV3-1, with 13 bases that match TRBD2. The CDR3 is made up of 14 amino acids. Germline V gene lookup returns CDR1 LGHDT and CDR2 YNNKEL (reference sequence). J gave up 10 bases and V 6 bases, and 6 bases lay outside the gene matches. This chain's CDR3 is CASSRGTSGTEQFF. Written as DNA, the CDR3 is TGTGCCAGCAGTAGAGGGACTAGCGGGACCGAGCAGTTCTTC.

The chain is built from TRBV12-3 or TRBV12-4 and TRBJ2-1; either TRBD1 or TRBD2 may supply D (5 bases each). V was clipped by 1 base and J by 9 bases, with 13 bases between them. The CDR3 runs 14 residues. CDR3 amino acids: CASSLGGRAVEQFF. The CDR3 coding sequence is TGTGCCAGCAGTTTAGGGGGACGGGCGGTTGAGCAGTTCTTC.

The rearrangement uses TRBV3-1 and TRBJ2-7, with D unclear. The germline V gene encodes CDR1 LGHDT and CDR2 YNNKEL (reference sequence). This CDR3 region has 14 residues. Trimming left V 2 bases short and J 0 bases short, with 8 bases between. CDR3 sequence: CASSQSVSSYEQYF. CDR3 DNA sequence: TGTGCCAGCAGCCAATCGGTCAGCTCCTACGAGCAGTACTTC.

The chain links TRBV6-5 to TRBJ1-4; TRBD1 aligns across 7 bases. CDR1 and CDR2 (germline): MNHEY, SVGAGI. CDR3 length: 19 residues. V lost 2 bases and J lost 8; bases outside the gene matches: 20. The CDR3 DNA sequence: TGTGCCAGCAGTTACACCCAACCGGGACAGATTTCGCGGGGGGAAAAACTGTTTTTT. Its protein product is CASSYTQPGQISRGEKLFF.

The chain recombines TRBV5-4 with TRBJ2-5; D is perhaps TRBD1 (6 bases). The CDR3 is made up of 17 amino acids. Germline assignment: CDR1 SGHNT and CDR2 YYREEE (reference sequence). V was trimmed by 5 bases and J by 3 bases, leaving 23 bases between them. The CDR3 DNA follows: TGTGCCAGCAGACCCGCACAATTTCGACAGGCCAAAGAGACCCAGTACTTC. Amino acid sequence: CASRPAQFRQAKETQYF.

CDR3 loop: CSVGMGDRGLGTGELFF. For the CDR3, the DNA is TGCAGCGTTGGAATGGGGGACAGGGGACTGGGCACCGGGGAGCTGTTTTTT. The chain has TRBV29-1 and TRBJ2-2; 10 bases fit TRBD1. Trimming took 4 bases from V and 4 from J; bases not matched to a gene: 12. This CDR3 is built from 17 residues. The germline V gene has CDR1 SQVTM and CDR2 ANQGSEA.